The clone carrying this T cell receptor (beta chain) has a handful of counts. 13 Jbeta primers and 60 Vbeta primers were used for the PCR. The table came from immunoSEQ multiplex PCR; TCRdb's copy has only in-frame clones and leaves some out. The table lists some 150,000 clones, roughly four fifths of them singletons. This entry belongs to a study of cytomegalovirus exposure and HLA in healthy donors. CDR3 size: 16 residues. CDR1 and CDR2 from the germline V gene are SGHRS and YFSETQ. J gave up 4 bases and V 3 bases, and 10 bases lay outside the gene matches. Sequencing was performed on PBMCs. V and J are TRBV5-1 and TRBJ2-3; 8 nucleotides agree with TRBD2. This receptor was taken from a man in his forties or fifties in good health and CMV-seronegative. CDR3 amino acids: CASSSWTSTTADTQYF. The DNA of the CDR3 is TGCGCCAGCAGCTCATGGACTAGCACGACTGCAGATACGCAGTATTTT. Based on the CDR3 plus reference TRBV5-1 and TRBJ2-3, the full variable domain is KAGVTQTPRYLIKTRGQQVTLSCSPISGHRSVSWYQQTPGQGLQFLFEYFSETQRNKGNFPGRFSGRQFSNSRSEMNVSTLELGDSALYLCASSSWTSTTADTQYFGPGTRLTVL.